This T cell receptor (beta chain) was sequenced in a study of T cell changes during pregnancy in multiple sclerosis. The table came from immunoSEQ multiplex PCR; TCRdb's copy has only in-frame clones and leaves some out. Found here are around 53,000 clones, over 85% of them singletons; the top ten hold 2.5% to 3.5%. The CDR3 is 15 residues long. V lost 3 bases and J 0 bases, leaving 12 bases between the germline ends. Looked up from germline, CDR1 is SEHNR and CDR2 is FQNEAQ (reference sequence). The table lists this clone with a few counts. The V gene is TRBV7-9, the J gene TRBJ2-7; D is undetermined. The specimen comprised CD8+ T cells from peripheral blood mononuclear cells, sampled before pregnancy. This TCR was recovered from a female donor with multiple sclerosis, enrolled in a pregnancy study. The CDR3 DNA follows: TGTGCCAGCAGCTTTGGTAGCCAGAGCTCCTACGAGCAGTACTTC. It encodes CASSFGSQSSYEQYF. Drawing the rest from reference TRBV7-9 and TRBJ2-7, the complete variable domain is DTGVSQNPRHKITKRGQNVTFRCDPISEHNRLYWYRQTLGQGPEFLTYFQNEAQLEKSRLLSDRFSAERPKGSFSTLEIQRTEQGDSAMYLCASSFGSQSSYEQYFGPGTRLTVT.